The rows below give T cell receptor beta chains drawn from one sample of a study of OX40 agonist ivuxolimab in advanced cancers. Assay used: immunoSEQ multiplex PCR; TCRdb lists only in-frame clones, some missing. Of around 82,000 clones listed, about 88% are singletons. The sequences come from CD4+ or CD8+ T cells sorted from blood, collected in a trial of the OX40 agonist ivuxolimab. The source of these receptors is an adult with an advanced solid tumor such as melanoma, head and neck, liver or kidney cancer. The CDR3 runs from the conserved cysteine through the conserved F or W. D genes are given only for firm matches. Clone size, where shown, is once, few, many, or a class for clones that have expanded.

.,TRBV4-3,.,TRBJ2-5,CASSSGQQETQYF,TGCGCCAGCAGCTCCGGACAGCAAGAGACCCAGTACTTC
.,TRBV2,TRBD1,TRBJ2-2,CASRDRANTGELFF,TGTGCCAGCCGGGACAGGGCGAACACCGGGGAGCTGTTTTTT
.,TRBV5-1,.,TRBJ1-4,CASSLGWGGEKLFF,TGCGCCAGCAGCTTGGGCTGGGGGGGTGAAAAACTGTTTTTT
.,TRBV5-1,TRBD1,TRBJ2-2,CASSPGTANTGELFF,TGCGCCAGCAGCCCCGGGACAGCGAACACCGGGGAGCTGTTTTTT
.,TRBV6-1,TRBD1,TRBJ1-1,CASRYTGENTEAFF,TGTGCCAGCAGATATACAGGGGAGAACACTGAAGCTTTCTTT
.,TRBV6-1,.,TRBJ2-3,CASSEYSGITDTQYF,TGTGCCAGCAGTGAATACTCCGGAATCACAGATACGCAGTATTTT
.,TRBV10-2,TRBD1,TRBJ1-1,CASSEKGAQNTEAFF,TGCGCCAGCAGTGAGAAGGGGGCACAGAACACTGAAGCTTTCTTT
once,TRBV11-3,.,TRBJ1-1,CASSFEQNTEAFF,TGTGCCAGCAGCTTTGAACAGAACACTGAAGCTTTCTTT
.,TRBV6-6,.,TRBJ2-5,CASRNAWGKETQYF,TGTGCCAGCAGGAATGCTTGGGGGAAAGAGACCCAGTACTTC
.,TRBV5-6,TRBD2,TRBJ2-7,CASSPAGDAMFAEQYF,TGTGCCAGCAGCCCGGCGGGGGACGCGATGTTTGCCGAGCAGTACTTC
.,TRBV2,.,TRBJ2-2,CASRRRKGQNTGELFF,TGTGCCAGCAGGAGGCGGAAAGGCCAAAACACCGGGGAGCTGTTTTTT
.,TRBV28,.,TRBJ2-2,CASRPGGTNTGELFF,TGTGCCAGCAGACCTGGGGGGACGAACACCGGGGAGCTGTTTTTT
.,TRBV7-9,.,TRBJ1-2,CASSSHGYTF,TGTGCCAGCAGTAGCCACGGCTACACCTTC
.,TRBV5-1,TRBD1,TRBJ2-7,CASSQGQGGGEQYF,TGCGCCAGCAGCCAGGGACAGGGCGGCGGCGAGCAGTACTTC
once,TRBV7-6,.,TRBJ1-2,CASSLGFGPGGYTF,TGTGCCAGCAGCTTGGGTTTCGGCCCGGGGGGCTACACCTTC
.,TRBV5-1,.,TRBJ1-6,CASSLQGLSNSPLHF,TGCGCCAGCAGCCTACAGGGATTGAGTAATTCACCCCTCCACTTT
.,TRBV28,.,TRBJ1-1,CASSSPGYTEAFF,TGTGCCAGCAGTTCCCCGGGGTACACTGAAGCTTTCTTT
.,TRBV7-3,.,TRBJ2-3,CASSSSTDTQYF,TGTGCCAGCAGCTCCAGCACAGATACGCAGTATTTT
.,TRBV19,TRBD1,TRBJ2-2,CASSRDRATGELFF,TGTGCCAGTAGTCGGGACAGGGCTACCGGGGAGCTGTTTTTT
.,TRBV14,.,TRBJ2-3,CASSQLGDTQYF,TGTGCCAGCAGCCAACTAGGAGATACGCAGTATTTT
.,TRBV5-6,TRBD1,TRBJ2-5,CASSAWDRRQETQYF,TGTGCCAGCAGTGCATGGGACAGGCGCCAAGAGACCCAGTACTTC
.,TRBV7-9,.,TRBJ2-1,CASLGGDSSYNEQFF,TGTGCCAGCCTGGGGGGGGACAGTTCCTACAATGAGCAGTTCTTC
.,TRBV5-1,TRBD1,TRBJ2-5,CASSVGQTETQYF,TGCGCCAGCAGCGTGGGACAGACAGAGACCCAGTACTTC
.,TRBV7-2,.,TRBJ1-3,CASSPMQGNTIYF,TGTGCCAGCAGCCCGATGCAGGGAAACACCATATATTTT